Listed below are T cell receptor beta chains from one sample, sequenced in a study of blood T cell repertoires in COVID-19. Sequencing was performed with immunoSEQ multiplex PCR; in TCRdb, only in-frame clones are kept and a portion is missing. The data contain 80,000 to 100,000 clones, approximately 81% of them seen just once; the ten biggest clones take up nearly 4.5%. The sample comprised peripheral blood. The receptors originated from a man aged 55 to 70 with acute or convalescent COVID-19. Each CDR3 is given with its conserved first and last residue. The order of the fields is clone size, V gene, J gene, CDR3 length, D gene, CDR3 protein, CDR3 DNA. D genes are given only for firm matches. The size field is filled for only some rows; it gives once, few, many or a size class.

>-|TRBV6-5|TRBJ2-7|14|-
CASSYGTGAYEQYF
TGTGCCAGCAGTTACGGAACGGGGGCCTACGAGCAGTACTTC
>once|TRBV19|TRBJ2-1|14|-
CASSIQQGFNEQFF
TGTGCCAGTAGTATACAACAGGGTTTCAATGAGCAGTTCTTC
>few|TRBV6-5|TRBJ2-7|15|TRBD2
CASSHPLAGVHEQYF
TGTGCCAGCAGCCACCCCCTAGCGGGAGTTCACGAGCAGTACTTC
>-|TRBV7-2|TRBJ1-2|15|-
CASSLRTLINYGYTF
TGTGCCAGCAGCCTAAGGACACTGATTAACTATGGCTACACCTTC
>once|TRBV7-9|TRBJ2-5|13|TRBD1
CASSSPGGETQYF
TGTGCCAGCAGCTCGCCAGGGGGAGAGACCCAGTACTTC
>-|TRBV25-1|TRBJ2-1|12|TRBD2
CASSWGGNEQFF
TGTGCCAGCAGTTGGGGGGGCAATGAGCAGTTCTTC
>-|TRBV6-5|TRBJ1-6|15|TRBD1
CASSYGQGANSPLHF
TGTGCCAGCAGCTACGGACAGGGGGCGAATTCACCCCTCCACTTT
>few|TRBV6-2/TRBV6-3|TRBJ1-1|16|-
CASSYSIGQVNTEAFF
TGTGCCAGCAGTTACTCGATTGGCCAGGTGAACACTGAAGCTTTCTTT
>few|TRBV7-9|TRBJ2-7|16|TRBD1
CASSKAGTGPFYEQYF
TGTGCCAGCAGTAAAGCGGGGACAGGGCCTTTTTACGAGCAGTACTTC
>-|TRBV2|TRBJ2-5|15|TRBD2
CASSPLLAGRETQYF
TGTGCCAGCAGTCCTTTACTAGCGGGGAGAGAGACCCAGTACTTC
>-|TRBV6-2/TRBV6-3|TRBJ1-2|14|TRBD1
CASSSRGHNYGYTF
TGTGCCAGCAGTAGCAGGGGGCATAACTATGGCTACACCTTC
>-|TRBV4-1|TRBJ2-7|15|-
CASSQGTDSSYEQYF
TGCGCCAGCAGCCAAGGTACGGACTCTTCCTACGAGCAGTACTTC
>-|TRBV27|TRBJ1-1|14|TRBD1
CASSTWTGGTEAFF
TGTGCCAGCAGTACCTGGACAGGGGGCACTGAAGCTTTCTTT
>-|TRBV12-3/TRBV12-4|TRBJ1-2|13|TRBD1
CASSFDRGYGYTF
TGTGCCAGCAGTTTCGACAGGGGGTATGGCTACACCTTC
>-|TRBV4-1|TRBJ2-7|17|TRBD1
CASSPSARSTGVYEQYF
TGCGCCAGCAGCCCATCGGCCCGCAGCACAGGGGTCTACGAGCAGTACTTC
>few|TRBV2|TRBJ2-7|15|TRBD1
CASSTDRGLAYEQYF
TGTGCCAGCAGCACTGACAGGGGGCTTGCCTACGAGCAGTACTTC
>-|TRBV28|TRBJ1-2|14|TRBD1
CASSLTQGVIGYTF
TGTGCCAGCAGTTTAACACAGGGGGTGATTGGCTACACCTTC
>few|TRBV6-5|TRBJ1-5|13|-
CASTWGPNQPQHF
TGTGCCAGCACGTGGGGCCCGAATCAGCCCCAGCATTTT
>-|TRBV7-9|TRBJ2-7|14|TRBD2
CASSSLAGGREQYF
TGTGCCAGCAGCTCTCTAGCGGGGGGAAGGGAGCAGTACTTC
>-|TRBV4-1|TRBJ2-7|15|TRBD1
CASSQDQDRDYEQYF
TGCGCCAGCAGCCAAGACCAGGACAGGGACTACGAGCAGTACTTC
>few|TRBV10-1|TRBJ2-3|14|-
CASMWTRSTDTQYF
TGCGCCAGCATGTGGACTCGAAGCACAGATACGCAGTATTTT
>-|TRBV19|TRBJ2-2|15|TRBD1
CASFTGGANTGELFF
TGTGCCAGTTTTACAGGGGGCGCGAACACCGGGGAGCTGTTTTTT
>-|TRBV5-1|TRBJ2-7|18|-
CASSLSAEVFHRSYEQYF
TGCGCCAGCAGCTTGTCGGCTGAGGTCTTCCACCGCTCCTACGAGCAGTACTTC
>-|TRBV3-1/TRBV3-2|TRBJ2-1|17|TRBD2
CASSRTSGKGSYNEQFF
TGTGCCAGCAGCCGGACTAGCGGGAAGGGGTCCTACAATGAGCAGTTCTTC
>-|TRBV5-6|TRBJ2-3|19|-
CASSFVGGPGPGDTDTQYF
TGTGCCAGCAGCTTTGTCGGGGGTCCCGGGCCAGGTGATACAGATACGCAGTATTTT
>-|TRBV9|TRBJ2-3|14|-
CASSEYSFADTQYF
TGTGCCAGCAGCGAGTATAGCTTTGCAGATACGCAGTATTTT
>-|TRBV5-8|TRBJ1-4|13|-
CASRIGSGEKLFF
TGTGCCAGCAGAATCGGTTCGGGTGAAAAACTGTTTTTT
>-|TRBV11-3|TRBJ2-2|14|-
CASSRSEGTGELFF
TGTGCCAGCAGCCGAAGTGAGGGCACCGGGGAGCTGTTTTTT
>-|TRBV7-2|TRBJ2-2|18|TRBD1
CASSLDQGQGVGTGELFF
TGTGCCAGCAGCTTAGATCAGGGACAGGGGGTTGGGACCGGGGAGCTGTTTTTT
>-|TRBV7-8|TRBJ2-5|18|TRBD1
CASSLATTLDRGRETQYF
TGTGCCAGCAGCTTAGCAACCACCTTGGACAGGGGGCGCGAGACCCAGTACTTC
>-|TRBV19|TRBJ1-1|14|TRBD1
CASSNDRGFTEAFF
TGTGCCAGTAGTAATGACAGGGGGTTCACTGAAGCTTTCTTT
>-|TRBV3-1/TRBV3-2|TRBJ2-4|18|TRBD1
CASSQLQGKGVAKNIQYF
TGTGCCAGCAGCCAACTACAGGGGAAGGGGGTAGCCAAAAACATTCAGTACTTC
>-|TRBV12-3/TRBV12-4|TRBJ2-1|13|TRBD1
CASSDRVGNEQFF
TGTGCCAGCAGTGACAGGGTGGGCAATGAGCAGTTCTTC
>-|TRBV19|TRBJ2-6|16|-
CASSFPGRSGANVLTF
TGTGCCAGTAGCTTCCCTGGCCGCTCTGGGGCCAACGTCCTGACTTTC
>-|TRBV7-9|TRBJ1-6|12|-
CASSLSGSPLHF
TGTGCCAGCAGCTTAAGCGGATCACCCCTCCACTTT
>few|TRBV11-3|TRBJ1-1|17|TRBD1
CASSLDPFPGGGTEAFF
TGTGCCAGCAGCTTAGATCCTTTTCCAGGGGGAGGCACTGAAGCTTTCTTT
>-|TRBV6-5|TRBJ1-2|15|-
CASSWNSLPNYGYTF
TGTGCCAGCAGTTGGAACAGTCTACCTAACTATGGCTACACCTTC